This T cell receptor beta chain was sequenced for a study of cytomegalovirus exposure and HLA in healthy donors. The V gene's germline CDR1 is GTSNPN and CDR2 SVGIG (reference sequence). The CDR3 is made up of 14 amino acids. Trimming took off 4 bases at V and 6 bases at J, with 16 bases between the two ends. Profiling relied on immunoSEQ multiplex PCR, and the TCRdb table lists in-frame clones only, not all of them. The sample has 150,000 to 200,000 clones; about 90% are singletons. The source of this sequence is a woman under 30 in good health and CMV-seropositive. Sequencing was done on a sample of PBMCs. The chain has TRBV30 and TRBJ1-5, with D possibly being TRBD1 (5 bases). CDR3 sequence: CAWKATGGTQPQHF. The CDR3 region has the DNA TGTGCCTGGAAGGCAACGGGGGGAACTCAGCCCCAGCATTTT. Variable domain in full (rest from reference TRBV30 and TRBJ1-5): SQTIHQWPATLVQPVGSPLSLECTVEGTSNPNLYWYRQAAGRGLQLLFYSVGIGQISSEVPQNLSASRPQDRQFILSSKKLLLSDSGFYLCAWKATGGTQPQHFGDGTRLSIL.